This is a list of T cell receptor beta chains from one sample in a study of T cell responses to AZD1222 COVID-19 vaccine. The protocol was immunoSEQ multiplex PCR, while the TCRdb copy is restricted to in-frame clones and leaves out a portion. The sample has about 130,000 clones; less than 90% are singletons. Source: peripheral blood, taken on day 0 of AZD1222 vaccination. The receptors shown here come from an adult in good health. Each CDR3 is given with its conserved first and last residue. D genes are given only for firm matches.

CASSYSGTRLTEAFF,TRBJ1-1,TRBV6-5,.
CASSQERVTRGPLHF,TRBJ1-6,TRBV4-3,.
CASSSIAGAPETQYF,TRBJ2-5,TRBV28,TRBD2
CASSEWAGGTEAFF,TRBJ1-1,TRBV10-1,TRBD1
CASSQSGQPQHF,TRBJ1-5,TRBV7-9,.
CAVPNGTEPCSGNTIYF,TRBJ1-3,TRBV24-1,TRBD1
CASSLGGLQETQYF,TRBJ2-5,TRBV7-2,.
CATSDSGQGRMGEQYF,TRBJ2-7,TRBV24-1,TRBD1
CASRTGGEGNTIYF,TRBJ1-3,TRBV28,TRBD1
CASSDAGEGETQYF,TRBJ2-5,TRBV27,.
CSVEDGQGVAGELFF,TRBJ2-2,TRBV29-1,TRBD1
CASSDEGTHGHEQFF,TRBJ2-1,TRBV6-4,.
CASSHGNQPQHF,TRBJ1-5,TRBV3-1/TRBV3-2,.
CASSWTSGGAYEQYF,TRBJ2-7,TRBV5-1,TRBD2
CASSDRGGTEAFF,TRBJ1-1,TRBV9,TRBD1
CASSKAKGPQGPNTEAFF,TRBJ1-1,TRBV21-1,.
CASSQDSDPRWANYGYTF,TRBJ1-2,TRBV14,.
CSAPGGDTEAFF,TRBJ1-1,TRBV29-1,.
CAWSEGEGGQVNYGYTF,TRBJ1-2,TRBV30,.
CASSSTGRGEQFF,TRBJ2-1,TRBV28,.
CASSQVGQGTMNTEAFF,TRBJ1-1,TRBV4-2,.
CASSDSGRGDTEAFF,TRBJ1-1,TRBV6-4,TRBD1
CATSDYRGEQPQHF,TRBJ1-5,TRBV24-1,TRBD1
CASSSISGGSDEQFF,TRBJ2-1,TRBV27,.
CASSQEWTPTWDTQYF,TRBJ2-3,TRBV14,.
CASTRDRGSHQPQHF,TRBJ1-5,TRBV19,TRBD1
CASSGNTGELFF,TRBJ2-2,TRBV9,.
CASSHLRQLYSNQPQHF,TRBJ1-5,TRBV6-2/TRBV6-3,.
CASSYGLAGNNEQFF,TRBJ2-1,TRBV11-1,TRBD2